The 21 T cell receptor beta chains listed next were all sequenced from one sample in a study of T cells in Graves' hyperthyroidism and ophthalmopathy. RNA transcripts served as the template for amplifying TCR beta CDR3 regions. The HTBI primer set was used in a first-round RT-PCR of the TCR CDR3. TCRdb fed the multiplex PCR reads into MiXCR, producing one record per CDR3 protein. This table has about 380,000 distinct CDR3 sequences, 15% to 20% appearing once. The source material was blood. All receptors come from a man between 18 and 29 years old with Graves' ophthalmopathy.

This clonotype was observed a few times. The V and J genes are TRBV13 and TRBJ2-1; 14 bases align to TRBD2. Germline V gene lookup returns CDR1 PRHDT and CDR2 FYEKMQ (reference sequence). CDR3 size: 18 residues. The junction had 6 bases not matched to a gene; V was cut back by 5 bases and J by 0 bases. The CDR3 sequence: CASSTRTSGGPSYNEQFF. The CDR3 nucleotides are TGTGCCAGCAGCACCCGGACTAGCGGGGGGCCCTCCTACAATGAGCAGTTCTTC.

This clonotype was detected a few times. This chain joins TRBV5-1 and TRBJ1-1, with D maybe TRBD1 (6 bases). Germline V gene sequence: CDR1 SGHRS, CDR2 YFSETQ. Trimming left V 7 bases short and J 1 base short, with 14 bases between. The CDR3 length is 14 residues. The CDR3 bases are TGCGCCAGCGCCATGGGGGCGGCGAACACTGAAGCTTTCTTT. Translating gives CASAMGAANTEAFF.

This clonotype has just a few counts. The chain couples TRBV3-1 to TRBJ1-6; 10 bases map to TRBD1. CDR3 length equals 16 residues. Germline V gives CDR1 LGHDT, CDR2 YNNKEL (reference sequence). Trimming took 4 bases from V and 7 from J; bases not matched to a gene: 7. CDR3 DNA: TGTGCCAGCAGCCCTTTCCGGACAGGGGGGAATTCACCCCTCCACTTT. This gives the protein CASSPFRTGGNSPLHF.

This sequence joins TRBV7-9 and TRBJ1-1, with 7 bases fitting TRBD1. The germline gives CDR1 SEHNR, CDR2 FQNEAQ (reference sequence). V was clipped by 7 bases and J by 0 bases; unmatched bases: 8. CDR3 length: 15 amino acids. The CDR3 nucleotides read TGTGCCAGCACCTCGGGACAGCCGTTGAACACTGAAGCTTTCTTT. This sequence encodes CASTSGQPLNTEAFF.

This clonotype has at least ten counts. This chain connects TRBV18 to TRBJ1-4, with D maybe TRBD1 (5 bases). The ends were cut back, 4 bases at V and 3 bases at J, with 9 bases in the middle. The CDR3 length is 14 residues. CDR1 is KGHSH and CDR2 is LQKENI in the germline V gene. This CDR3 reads CASSLTESNEKLFF. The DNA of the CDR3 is TGTGCCAGCTCACTGACAGAATCTAATGAAAAACTGTTTTTT.

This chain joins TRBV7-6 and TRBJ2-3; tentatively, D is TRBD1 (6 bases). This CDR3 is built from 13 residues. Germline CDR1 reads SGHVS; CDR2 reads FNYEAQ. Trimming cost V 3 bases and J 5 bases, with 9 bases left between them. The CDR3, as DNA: TGTGCCAGCAGCTTGGGACATAGAGATACGCAGTATTTT. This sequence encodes CASSLGHRDTQYF.

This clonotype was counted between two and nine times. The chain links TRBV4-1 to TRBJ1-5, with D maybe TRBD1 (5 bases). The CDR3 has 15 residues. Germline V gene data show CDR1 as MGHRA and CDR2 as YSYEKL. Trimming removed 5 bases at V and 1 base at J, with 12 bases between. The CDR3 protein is CASSWSGASNQPQHF. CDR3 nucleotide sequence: TGCGCCAGCAGCTGGTCCGGGGCAAGCAATCAGCCCCAGCATTTT.

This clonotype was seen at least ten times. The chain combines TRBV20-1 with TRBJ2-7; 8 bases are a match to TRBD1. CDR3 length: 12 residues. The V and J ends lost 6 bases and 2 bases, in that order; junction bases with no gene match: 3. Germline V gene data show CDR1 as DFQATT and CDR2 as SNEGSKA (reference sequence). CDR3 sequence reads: CSARQGPYEQYF. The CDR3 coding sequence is TGCAGTGCCCGACAGGGGCCCTACGAGCAGTACTTC.

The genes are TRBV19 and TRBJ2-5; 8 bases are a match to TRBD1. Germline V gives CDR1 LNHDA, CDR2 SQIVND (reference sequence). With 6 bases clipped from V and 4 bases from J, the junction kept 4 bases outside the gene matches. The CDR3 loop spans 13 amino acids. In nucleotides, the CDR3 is TGTGCCAGTAGAGTGACAGGGGTAGAGACCCAGTACTTC. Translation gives CASRVTGVETQYF.

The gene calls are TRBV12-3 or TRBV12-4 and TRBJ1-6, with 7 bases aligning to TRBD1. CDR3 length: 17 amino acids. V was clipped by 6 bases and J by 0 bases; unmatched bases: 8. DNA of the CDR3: TGTGCCAGCAGGCAACGGACAGGTAGCTCCTATAATTCACCCCTCCACTTT. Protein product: CASRQRTGSSYNSPLHF.

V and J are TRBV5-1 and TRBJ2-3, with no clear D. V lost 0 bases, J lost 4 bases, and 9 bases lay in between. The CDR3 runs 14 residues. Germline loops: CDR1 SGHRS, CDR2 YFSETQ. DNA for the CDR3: TGCGCCAGCAGCTTGGCCTCTAGTGCAGATACGCAGTATTTT. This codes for CASSLASSADTQYF. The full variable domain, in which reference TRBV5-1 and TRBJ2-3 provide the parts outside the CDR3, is KAGVTQTPRYLIKTRGQQVTLSCSPISGHRSVSWYQQTPGQGLQFLFEYFSETQRNKGNFPGRFSGRQFSNSRSEMNVSTLELGDSALYLCASSLASSADTQYFGPGTRLTVL.

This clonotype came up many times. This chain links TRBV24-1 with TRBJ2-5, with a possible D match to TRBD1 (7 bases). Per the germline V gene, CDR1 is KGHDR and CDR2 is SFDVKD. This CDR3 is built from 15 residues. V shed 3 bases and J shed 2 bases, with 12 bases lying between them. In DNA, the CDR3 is TGTGCCACCAGTGATGGCGGGACAGCACAAGAGACCCAGTACTTC. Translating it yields CATSDGGTAQETQYF.

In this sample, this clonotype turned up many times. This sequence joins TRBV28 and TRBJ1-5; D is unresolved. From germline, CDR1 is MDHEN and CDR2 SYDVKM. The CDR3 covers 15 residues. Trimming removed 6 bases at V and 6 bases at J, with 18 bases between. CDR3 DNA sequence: TGTGCCAGCAGACCCCTGGCGGTACTAGGTCAGCCCCAGCATTTT. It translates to CASRPLAVLGQPQHF.

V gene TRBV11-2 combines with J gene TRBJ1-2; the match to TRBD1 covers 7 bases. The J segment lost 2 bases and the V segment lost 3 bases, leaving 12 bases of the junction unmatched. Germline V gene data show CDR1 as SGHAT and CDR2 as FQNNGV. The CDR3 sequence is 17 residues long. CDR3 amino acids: CASSFGVDGTVNYGYTF. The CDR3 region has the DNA TGTGCCAGCAGCTTTGGAGTCGACGGGACAGTGAACTATGGCTACACCTTC.

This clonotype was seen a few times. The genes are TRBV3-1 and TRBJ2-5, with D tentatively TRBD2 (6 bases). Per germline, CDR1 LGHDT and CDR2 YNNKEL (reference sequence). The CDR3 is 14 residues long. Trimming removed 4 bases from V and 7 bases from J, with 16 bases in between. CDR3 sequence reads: CASSLQEGRATQYF. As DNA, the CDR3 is TGTGCCAGCAGCCTCCAGGAGGGGCGAGCGACCCAGTACTTC.

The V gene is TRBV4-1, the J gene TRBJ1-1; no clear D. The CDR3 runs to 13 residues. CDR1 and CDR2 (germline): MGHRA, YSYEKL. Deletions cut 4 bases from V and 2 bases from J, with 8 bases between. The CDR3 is CASSRLLNTEAFF. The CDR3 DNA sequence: TGCGCCAGCAGCCGACTCCTAAACACTGAAGCTTTCTTT.

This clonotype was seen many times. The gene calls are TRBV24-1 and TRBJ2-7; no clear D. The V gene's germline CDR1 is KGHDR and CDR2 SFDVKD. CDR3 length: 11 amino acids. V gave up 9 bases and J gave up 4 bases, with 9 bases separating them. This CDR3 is CATGRIYEQYF. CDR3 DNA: TGTGCCACCGGTAGGATTTACGAGCAGTACTTC.

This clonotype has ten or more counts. The CDR3 loop is CASSRDRGDTDTQYF. In DNA form, the CDR3 reads TGTGCCAGCAGTCGGGACAGGGGGGACACAGATACGCAGTATTTT. The chain carries TRBV3-1 and TRBJ2-3, with 11 bases that match TRBD1. V dropped 6 bases and J dropped 2; count of bases not matched to a gene: 4. CDR1 is LGHDT, CDR2 YNNKEL, per germline (reference sequence). The CDR3 length is 15 residues.

CDR3 sequence (DNA): TGTGCCAGCAGTGTTGACGGTAAGGTCGAAAAACTGTTTTTT. The encoded protein is CASSVDGKVEKLFF. The J gene is TRBJ1-4, the V gene TRBV6-1; D remains ambiguous. This CDR3 has 14 residues. Trimming left V 4 bases short and J 8 bases short, with 14 bases between. The germline CDR1 and CDR2 sequences are MNHNS and SASEGT.

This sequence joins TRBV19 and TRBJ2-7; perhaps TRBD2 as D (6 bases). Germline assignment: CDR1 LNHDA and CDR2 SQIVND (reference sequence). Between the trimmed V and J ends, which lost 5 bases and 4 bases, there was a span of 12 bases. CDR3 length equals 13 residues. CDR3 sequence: CASSGKGGYEQYF. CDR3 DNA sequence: TGTGCCAGTAGTGGAAAGGGAGGATACGAGCAGTACTTC.

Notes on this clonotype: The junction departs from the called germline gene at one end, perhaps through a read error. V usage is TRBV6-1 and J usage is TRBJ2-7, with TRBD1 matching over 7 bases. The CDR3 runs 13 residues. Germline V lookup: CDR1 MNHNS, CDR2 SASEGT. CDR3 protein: CASKRQGRDEQHF. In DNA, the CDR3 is TGTGCCAGCAAGAGACAGGGTAGGGACGAGCAGCACTTC.